The 26 T cell receptor beta chains below all came from one sample that was sequenced in a study of cytomegalovirus exposure and HLA in healthy donors. PCR used 60 Vbeta primers and 13 Jbeta primers. The protocol was immunoSEQ multiplex PCR, while the TCRdb copy is restricted to in-frame clones and leaves out a portion. The sample lists roughly 150,000 clones, nearly 80% occurring once. Sequenced sample: PBMCs. These TCRs come from a male donor in good health and CMV-seronegative.

V is TRBV27 and J is TRBJ2-7, with D unclear. This CDR3 is 14 amino acids long. V lost 3 bases and J lost 2, with 11 bases in between. CDR1 is MNHEY and CDR2 is SMNVEV in the germline V gene (reference sequence). Here the CDR3 reads CASSFRVAAYEQYF. CDR3 in DNA: TGTGCCAGCAGTTTCCGGGTGGCAGCCTACGAGCAGTACTTC.

The chain recombines TRBV2 with TRBJ2-7; 9 bases line up with TRBD2. The CDR3 is 15 amino acids. V shed 6 bases and J 2 bases; nucleotides not matched to a gene: 8. Per germline, CDR1 SNHLY and CDR2 FYNNEI. The CDR3 DNA is TGTGCCAGCAGCTTAGCGGGAGCGGGGGCCTACGAGCAGTACTTC. Encoded protein: CASSLAGAGAYEQYF.

The chain combines TRBV5-1 with TRBJ2-7; 12 nucleotides match TRBD2. The V and J ends lost 4 bases and 2 bases, in that order; junction bases with no gene match: 10. The CDR3 loop spans 17 amino acids. CDR1 SGHRS and CDR2 YFSETQ come from the germline V gene. The CDR3 nucleotides are TGCGCCAGCAGCATAAGACTAGCGGGGGCCGGACCCTACGAGCAGTACTTC. This codes for CASSIRLAGAGPYEQYF.

The J gene is TRBJ2-3, the V gene TRBV19; 7 positions match TRBD2. The CDR3 contains 15 residues. Germline CDR1 and CDR2: LNHDA and SQIVND (reference sequence). With V trimmed by 3 bases and J by 0 bases, 3 bases remained unmatched. The CDR3 protein is CASSILGGSTDTQYF. The CDR3 DNA follows: TGTGCCAGTAGTATTTTGGGGGGGAGCACAGATACGCAGTATTTT.

This clone has a handful of counts. The chain combines TRBV7-8 with TRBJ1-5, with D hard to call. V was clipped by 4 bases and J by 3 bases, with 4 bases between them. CDR1 and CDR2 from the germline V gene are SGHVS and FQNEAQ. The CDR3 covers 12 residues. The CDR3 nucleotides read TGTGCCAGCAGCTCTTACAATCAGCCCCAGCATTTT. Translating gives CASSSYNQPQHF.

This clone came up a few times. The chain recombines TRBV7-3 with TRBJ2-1; D call uncertain. The CDR3 consists of 13 residues. Germline V CDR1 and CDR2: SGHTA, FQGTGA. Trimming took 4 bases from V and 6 from J, leaving 10 bases between them. This CDR3 is CASSSSMSNEQFF. Here the CDR3 DNA reads TGTGCCAGCAGCTCATCGATGAGCAATGAGCAGTTCTTC.

A note on this clone: An end of the junction does not agree with germline; a read error may underlie this. As DNA, the CDR3 is TGTTCCAGCAGCTTAGAGGTTAGCGGGTCCTCCTACGAGCAGTACTTC. It codes for CSSSLEVSGSSYEQYF. The chain is built from TRBV7-9 and TRBJ2-7, with 7 nucleotides matching TRBD2. Germline CDR1 reads SEHNR; CDR2 reads FQNEAQ (reference sequence). The CDR3 sequence is 16 residues long.

The genes are TRBV5-4 and TRBJ2-5; tentatively, D is TRBD2 (6 bases). Germline V gene lookup returns CDR1 SGHNT and CDR2 YYREEE (reference sequence). The CDR3 sequence is 15 residues long. Trimming removed 6 bases at V and 2 bases at J, with 17 bases between. This chain's CDR3 is CASKRAGRWQETQYF. The CDR3, as DNA: TGTGCCAGCAAACGGGCGGGACGGTGGCAAGAGACCCAGTACTTC.

The rearrangement links TRBV5-6 to TRBJ1-3, with D possibly TRBD1 on 5 matching bases. Germline loops: CDR1 SGHDT, CDR2 YYEEEE. Trimming took 0 bases from V and 8 from J, leaving 12 bases between them. CDR3 length equals 14 residues. The CDR3 DNA sequence: TGTGCCAGCAGCTTGGGGCAGGGAAGTCACACCATATATTTT. Protein: CASSLGQGSHTIYF.

This chain connects TRBV19 to TRBJ2-5; 10 bases line up with TRBD2. The CDR3 extends over 15 amino acids. J lost 5 bases, V lost 8 bases, and 11 bases had no gene match. Germline loops: CDR1 LNHDA, CDR2 SQIVND (reference sequence). CDR3 loop: CASGASGGRGETQYF. The CDR3 coding sequence is TGTGCCAGTGGGGCTAGCGGGGGTCGCGGGGAGACCCAGTACTTC.

This clone was observed a handful of times. The chain joins TRBV7-2 to TRBJ2-5; 7 positions agree with TRBD1. After removal of 5 bases from V and 2 bases from J, the junction contained 5 bases not matched to a gene. This CDR3 has 14 amino acids. Per germline, CDR1 SGHTA and CDR2 FQGNSA. In DNA form, the CDR3 reads TGTGCCAGCAGCGCCGGGACAGTTCAAGAGACCCAGTACTTC. Its protein product is CASSAGTVQETQYF.

The chain links TRBV7-7 to TRBJ2-3, with 10 bases matching TRBD2. V gave up 5 bases and J gave up 2 bases; unmatched junction bases: 13. There are 18 residues in the CDR3. Germline-derived CDR1 and CDR2 are SSHAT and FNYEAQ (reference sequence). CDR3 protein: CASSPGSGGPVLTDTQYF. The CDR3 DNA reads as TGTGCCAGCAGCCCAGGTAGCGGGGGGCCTGTTCTCACAGATACGCAGTATTTT.

The chain employs TRBV7-3 and TRBJ1-3; D ambiguous. CDR1 is SGHTA, CDR2 FQGTGA, per germline. The CDR3 contains 16 residues. V was cut by 2 bases and J by 5 bases, with 16 bases left in between. CDR3 amino acids: CASSLAGKLNRNTIYF. DNA of the CDR3: TGTGCCAGCAGCTTAGCCGGGAAACTAAACCGAAACACCATATATTTT.

This clone occurred a few times. V and J are TRBV27 and TRBJ1-5; D not certain. Per germline, CDR1 MNHEY and CDR2 SMNVEV (reference sequence). The CDR3 has 12 residues. Trimming removed 5 bases from V and 9 bases from J, with 11 bases in between. CDR3 protein: CASSGRVGPQHF. The CDR3 DNA reads TGTGCCAGCAGTGGCCGGGTCGGGCCCCAGCATTTT.

The chain employs TRBV29-1 and TRBJ2-3; the match to TRBD1 covers 7 bases. Germline V gene data show CDR1 as SQVTM and CDR2 as ANQGSEA. The CDR3 sequence is 13 residues long. The V segment lost 5 bases and the J segment 4 bases; nucleotides outside the gene matches: 6. As DNA, the CDR3 is TGCAGCGTTCTGACAGGGTCCGCAGATACGCAGTATTTT. Encoded protein: CSVLTGSADTQYF.

The chain carries TRBV7-3 and TRBJ1-2; 9 positions match TRBD1. This CDR3 has 14 residues. V was pared by 1 base and J by 10 bases, with 7 bases of the junction left unmatched. Per germline, CDR1 SGHTA and CDR2 FQGTGA. CDR3: CASSLSPGQGNYTF. The CDR3 DNA follows: TGTGCCAGCAGCTTAAGCCCCGGACAGGGGAACTACACCTTC. The variable domain in full, with the rest retrieved from reference TRBV7-3 and TRBJ1-2, is GAGVSQTPSNKVTEKGKYVELRCDPISGHTALYWYRQSLGQGPEFLIYFQGTGAADDSGLPNDRFFAVRPEGSVSTLKIQRTERGDSAVYLCASSLSPGQGNYTFGSGTRLTVV.

As concerns this clone: The sample carries other DNA sequences with the same CDR3. The V and J genes are TRBV9 and TRBJ2-1, with 8 nucleotides matching TRBD2. The CDR3 covers 15 residues. CDR1 and CDR2 (germline): SGDLS, YYNGEE. The V and J ends lost 3 bases and 0 bases, in that order; junction bases with no gene match: 2. The CDR3 sequence is CASSAAGGSYNEQFF. Here the CDR3 DNA reads TGTGCCAGCAGCGCCGCGGGGGGCTCCTACAATGAGCAGTTCTTC.

This clone showed up just a few times. V and J are TRBV21-1 and TRBJ2-3; TRBD2, as called in the table, went unchecked against the DNA. TRBV21-1 is reported as a pseudogene. CDR3 length: 22 amino acids. The DNA for the CDR3 is TGTGCCAGCAGCAATAAAAGGACCCAGTTAGCGGGAGGGCCCTTTAGCACAGATACGCAGTATTTT. Residues: CASSNKRTQLAGGPFSTDTQYF.

Details on this clone: One end of the junction does not line up with germline, which may come from a read error. The V gene is TRBV7-9, the J gene TRBJ1-2; 12 positions match TRBD1. The CDR3 has 16 amino acids. The germline V gene encodes CDR1 SEHNR and CDR2 FQNEAQ (reference sequence). The CDR3 protein is CSSSLGVGTGGNGYTF. In DNA, the CDR3 is TGTTCCAGCAGCTTAGGAGTCGGGACAGGGGGCAATGGCTACACCTTC. The variable domain in full, completed from reference TRBV7-9 and TRBJ1-2, reads DTGVSQNPRHKITKRGQNVTFRCDPISEHNRLYWYRQTLGQGPEFLTYFQNEAQLEKSRLLSDRFSAERPKGSFSTLEIQRTEQGDSAMYLCSSSLGVGTGGNGYTFGSGTRLTVV.

The chain has TRBV7-2 and TRBJ1-4; TRBD1 agrees at 10 bases. V gave up 1 base and J gave up 4 bases; unmatched junction bases: 3. Per the germline V gene, CDR1 is SGHTA and CDR2 is FQGNSA. The CDR3 extends over 16 amino acids. Here the CDR3 reads CASSLGGQGINEKLFF. CDR3 DNA: TGTGCCAGCAGCTTAGGGGGACAGGGGATTAATGAAAAACTGTTTTTT. Full variable domain (remainder filled in from reference TRBV7-2 and TRBJ1-4): GAGVSQSPSNKVTEKGKDVELRCDPISGHTALYWYRQSLGQGLEFLIYFQGNSAPDKSGLPSDRFSAERTGGSVSTLTIQRTQQEDSAVYLCASSLGGQGINEKLFFGSGTQLSVL.

V gene TRBV15 combines with J gene TRBJ2-2; 9 bases are a match to TRBD2. In germline, CDR1 is LNHNV, CDR2 YYDKDF (reference sequence). V gave up 0 bases and J gave up 8 bases; unmatched junction bases: 4. CDR3 size: 15 residues. The DNA of the CDR3 is TGTGCCACCAGCAGAGATCGCCTAGCGGGAGGGGAGCTGTTTTTT. It translates to CATSRDRLAGGELFF.

Only a few counts were recorded for this clone. As DNA, the CDR3 is TGTGCCAGCAGCAACGACAAGAACACCGGGGAGCTGTTTTTT. Translated, it gives CASSNDKNTGELFF. The chain couples TRBV7-7 to TRBJ2-2; no reliable D call. V was cut by 5 bases and J by 1 base, with 8 bases left in between. This CDR3 comprises 14 residues. Germline-derived CDR1 and CDR2 are SSHAT and FNYEAQ (reference sequence).

The chain uses TRBV6-1 and TRBJ2-7, with D maybe TRBD2 (6 bases). The length of the CDR3 is 13 residues. Germline V gives CDR1 MNHNS, CDR2 SASEGT. The germline V and J ends were trimmed by 2 bases and 4 bases, with 9 bases remaining between them. This chain's CDR3 is CASSETGEYEQYF. In DNA form, the CDR3 reads TGTGCCAGCAGTGAAACGGGGGAGTACGAGCAGTACTTC.

The V call is TRBV2, the J call TRBJ2-7, with 7 bases aligning to TRBD1. In germline, CDR1 is SNHLY, CDR2 FYNNEI. This CDR3 region has 15 residues. The V segment lost 6 bases and the J segment 0 bases; nucleotides outside the gene matches: 8. The CDR3 DNA follows: TGTGCCAGCAGGAAAGAGGGGGCCTCCTCCTACGAGCAGTACTTC. The encoded protein is CASRKEGASSYEQYF.

V usage is TRBV5-4 and J usage is TRBJ2-1; maybe TRBD1 (6 bases). Trimming removed 3 bases from V and 2 bases from J, with 9 bases in between. CDR3 length: 14 amino acids. From germline, CDR1 is SGHNT and CDR2 YYREEE (reference sequence). The CDR3, as DNA: TGTGCCAGCAGCTGGGGGCAGGCCTACAATGAGCAGTTCTTC. It codes for CASSWGQAYNEQFF.

J is TRBJ2-7 and V is TRBV2, with TRBD1 as a possible D gene (5 bases). V was pared by 7 bases and J by 0 bases, with 13 bases between. This CDR3 is 14 amino acids long. From germline, CDR1 is SNHLY and CDR2 FYNNEI. The chain's CDR3 is CASTIRQSSYEQYF. The CDR3 DNA sequence: TGTGCCAGCACCATACGACAGAGCTCCTACGAGCAGTACTTC.